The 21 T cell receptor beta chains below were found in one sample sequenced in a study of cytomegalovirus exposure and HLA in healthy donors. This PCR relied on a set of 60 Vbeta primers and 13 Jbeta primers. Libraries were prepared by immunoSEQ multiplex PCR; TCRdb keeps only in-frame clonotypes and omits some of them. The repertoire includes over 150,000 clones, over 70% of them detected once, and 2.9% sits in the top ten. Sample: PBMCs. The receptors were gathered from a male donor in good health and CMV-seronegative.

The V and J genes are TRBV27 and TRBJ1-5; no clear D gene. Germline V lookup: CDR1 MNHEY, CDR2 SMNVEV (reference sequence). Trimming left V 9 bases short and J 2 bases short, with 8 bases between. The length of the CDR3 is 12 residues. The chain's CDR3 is CARSGCNQPQHF. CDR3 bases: TGTGCCAGGTCGGGATGCAATCAGCCCCAGCATTTT.

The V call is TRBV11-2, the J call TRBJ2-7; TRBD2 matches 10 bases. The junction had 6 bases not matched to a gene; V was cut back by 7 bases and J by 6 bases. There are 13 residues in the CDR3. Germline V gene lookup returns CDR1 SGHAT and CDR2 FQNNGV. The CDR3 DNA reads TGTGCCAGCATGGGACTAGCGCGAGGCGAGCAGTACTTC. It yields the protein CASMGLARGEQYF. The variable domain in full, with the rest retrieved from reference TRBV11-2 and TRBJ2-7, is EAGVAQSPRYKIIEKRQSVAFWCNPISGHATLYWYQQILGQGPKLLIQFQNNGVVDDSQLPKDRFSAERLKGVDSTLKIQPAKLEDSAVYLCASMGLARGEQYFGPGTRLTVT.

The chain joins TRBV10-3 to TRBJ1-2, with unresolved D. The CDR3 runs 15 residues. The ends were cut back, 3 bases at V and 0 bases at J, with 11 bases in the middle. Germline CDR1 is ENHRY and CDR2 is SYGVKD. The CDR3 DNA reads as TGTGCCATCAGTGACTCGGTGAGAGCTAACTATGGCTACACCTTC. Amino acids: CAISDSVRANYGYTF.

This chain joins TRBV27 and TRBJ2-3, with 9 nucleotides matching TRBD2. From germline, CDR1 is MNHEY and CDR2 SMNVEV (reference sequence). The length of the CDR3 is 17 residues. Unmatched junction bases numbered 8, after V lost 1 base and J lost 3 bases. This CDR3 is CASSLWSSGMETDTQYF. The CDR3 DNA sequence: TGTGCCAGCAGTTTATGGTCTAGCGGGATGGAAACAGATACGCAGTATTTT.

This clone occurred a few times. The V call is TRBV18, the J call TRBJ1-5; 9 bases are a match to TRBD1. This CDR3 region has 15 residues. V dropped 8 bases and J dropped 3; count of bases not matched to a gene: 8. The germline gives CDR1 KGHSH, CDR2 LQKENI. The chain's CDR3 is CASTGQGMDNQPQHF. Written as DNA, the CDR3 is TGTGCCAGCACGGGACAGGGAATGGACAATCAGCCCCAGCATTTT.

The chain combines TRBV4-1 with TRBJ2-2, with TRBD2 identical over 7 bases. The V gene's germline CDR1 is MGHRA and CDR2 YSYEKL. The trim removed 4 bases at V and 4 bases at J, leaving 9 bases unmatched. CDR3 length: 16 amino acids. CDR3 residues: CASSPQTGRPTGELFF. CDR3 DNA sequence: TGCGCCAGCAGCCCACAAACCGGGAGGCCCACCGGGGAGCTGTTTTTT.

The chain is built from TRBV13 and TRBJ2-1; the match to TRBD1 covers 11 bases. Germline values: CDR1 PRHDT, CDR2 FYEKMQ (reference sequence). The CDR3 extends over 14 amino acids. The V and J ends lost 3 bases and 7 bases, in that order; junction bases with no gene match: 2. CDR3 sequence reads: CASSFGTGGNEQFF. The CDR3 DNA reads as TGTGCCAGCAGCTTTGGGACAGGGGGAAATGAGCAGTTCTTC.

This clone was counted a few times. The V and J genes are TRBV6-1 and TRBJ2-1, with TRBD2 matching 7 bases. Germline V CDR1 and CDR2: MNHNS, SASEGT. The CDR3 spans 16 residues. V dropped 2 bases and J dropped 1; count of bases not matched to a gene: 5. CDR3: CASSEWGGRSYNEQFF. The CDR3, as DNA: TGTGCCAGCAGTGAATGGGGCGGGAGATCCTACAATGAGCAGTTCTTC.

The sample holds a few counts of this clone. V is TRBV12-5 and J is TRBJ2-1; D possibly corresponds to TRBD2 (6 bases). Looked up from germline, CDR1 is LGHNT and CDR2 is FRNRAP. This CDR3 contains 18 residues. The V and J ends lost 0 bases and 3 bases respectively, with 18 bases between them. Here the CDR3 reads CASGLVRDGRNYYNEQFF. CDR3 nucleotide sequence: TGTGCTAGTGGTTTGGTGCGGGACGGAAGAAATTACTACAATGAGCAGTTCTTC.

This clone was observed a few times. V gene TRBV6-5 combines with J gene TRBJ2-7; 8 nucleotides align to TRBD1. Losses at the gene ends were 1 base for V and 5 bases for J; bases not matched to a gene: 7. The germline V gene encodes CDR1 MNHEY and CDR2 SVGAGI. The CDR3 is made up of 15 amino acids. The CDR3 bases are TGTGCCAGCAGTTACTTCGGGACAGGTTTACACGAGCAGTACTTC. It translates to CASSYFGTGLHEQYF.

CDR3 in amino acids: CASSFFGLAGAGDTQYF. CDR3 DNA sequence: TGTGCCAGCAGTTTTTTTGGACTAGCGGGAGCGGGGGATACGCAGTATTTT. The rearrangement uses TRBV28 and TRBJ2-3; 13 positions match TRBD2. J lost 6 bases, V lost 3 bases, and 9 bases had no gene match. Looked up from germline, CDR1 is MDHEN and CDR2 is SYDVKM. The CDR3 is 17 residues long.

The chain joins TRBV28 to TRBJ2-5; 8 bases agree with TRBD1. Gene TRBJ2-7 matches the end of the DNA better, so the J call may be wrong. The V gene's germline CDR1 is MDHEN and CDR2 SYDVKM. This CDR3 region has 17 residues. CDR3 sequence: CASSLSLGQGGSYEQYF. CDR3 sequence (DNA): TGTGCCAGCAGTTTATCCCTTGGACAGGGCGGTTCCTACGAGCAGTACTTC.

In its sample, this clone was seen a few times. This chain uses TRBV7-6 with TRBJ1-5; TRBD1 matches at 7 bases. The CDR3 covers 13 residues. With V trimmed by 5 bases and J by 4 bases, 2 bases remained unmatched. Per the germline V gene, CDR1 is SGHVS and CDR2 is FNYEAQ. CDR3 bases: TGTGCCAGCAGCAGACAGGGTAATCAGCCCCAGCATTTT. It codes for CASSRQGNQPQHF.

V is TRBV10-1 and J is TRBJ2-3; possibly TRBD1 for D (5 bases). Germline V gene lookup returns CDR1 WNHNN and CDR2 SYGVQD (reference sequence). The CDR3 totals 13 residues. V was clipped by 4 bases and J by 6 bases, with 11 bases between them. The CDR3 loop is CASSGTLRDTQYF. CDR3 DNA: TGCGCCAGCAGTGGGACATTAAGGGATACGCAGTATTTT.

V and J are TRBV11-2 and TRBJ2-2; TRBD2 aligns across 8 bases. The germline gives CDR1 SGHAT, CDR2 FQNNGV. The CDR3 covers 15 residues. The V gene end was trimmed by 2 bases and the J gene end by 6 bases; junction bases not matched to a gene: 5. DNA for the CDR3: TGTGCCAGCAGCTTAAGGCTAGCGGGCCCCGGGGAGCTGTTTTTT. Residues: CASSLRLAGPGELFF.

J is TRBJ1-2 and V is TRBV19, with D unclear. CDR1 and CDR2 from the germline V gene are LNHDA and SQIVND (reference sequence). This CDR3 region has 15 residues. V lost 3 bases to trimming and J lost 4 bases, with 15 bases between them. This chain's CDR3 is CASSIKTTKLYGYTF. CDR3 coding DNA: TGTGCCAGTAGTATCAAGACAACCAAGCTCTATGGCTACACCTTC.

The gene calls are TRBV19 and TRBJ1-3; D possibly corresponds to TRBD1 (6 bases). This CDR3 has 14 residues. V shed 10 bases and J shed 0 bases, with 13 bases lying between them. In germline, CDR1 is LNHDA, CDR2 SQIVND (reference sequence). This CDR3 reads CATTGFRSGNTIYF. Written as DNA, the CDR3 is TGTGCCACTACAGGGTTTCGCTCTGGAAACACCATATATTTT.

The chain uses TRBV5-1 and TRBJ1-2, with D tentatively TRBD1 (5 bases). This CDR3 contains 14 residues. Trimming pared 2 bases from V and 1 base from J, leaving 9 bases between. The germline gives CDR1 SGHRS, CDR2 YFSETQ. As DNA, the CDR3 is TGCGCCAGCAGCTTTACAGACAGTAACTATGGCTACACCTTC. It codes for CASSFTDSNYGYTF. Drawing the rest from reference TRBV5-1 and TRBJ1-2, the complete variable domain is KAGVTQTPRYLIKTRGQQVTLSCSPISGHRSVSWYQQTPGQGLQFLFEYFSETQRNKGNFPGRFSGRQFSNSRSEMNVSTLELGDSALYLCASSFTDSNYGYTFGSGTRLTVV.

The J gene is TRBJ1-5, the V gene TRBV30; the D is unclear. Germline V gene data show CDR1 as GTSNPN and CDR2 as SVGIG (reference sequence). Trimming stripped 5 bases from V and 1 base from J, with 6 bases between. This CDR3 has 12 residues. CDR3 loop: CAWAGSNQPQHF. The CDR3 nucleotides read TGTGCCTGGGCGGGGAGCAATCAGCCCCAGCATTTT.

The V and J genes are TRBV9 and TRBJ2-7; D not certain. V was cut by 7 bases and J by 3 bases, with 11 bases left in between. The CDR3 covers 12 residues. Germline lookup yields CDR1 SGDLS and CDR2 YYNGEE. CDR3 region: CASPEPDYEQYF. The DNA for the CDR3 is TGTGCCAGCCCGGAGCCCGACTACGAGCAGTACTTC.

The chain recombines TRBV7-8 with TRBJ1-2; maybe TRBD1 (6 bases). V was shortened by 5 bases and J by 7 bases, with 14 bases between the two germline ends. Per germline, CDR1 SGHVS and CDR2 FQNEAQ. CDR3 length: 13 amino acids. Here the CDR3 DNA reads TGTGCCAGCAGCATGACAGGCCCCCTTGGCTACACCTTC. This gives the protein CASSMTGPLGYTF.